This passage covers 20 T cell receptor beta chains from one sample sequenced in a study of regulatory T cells in long-lasting Graves disease. Indicated time point: newly diagnosed GD, antithyroid drugs for less than 3 months. There was RNA extracted from PBMCs, and the TCR library was made from it. CDR3-region Arm-PCR and iRepertoire HTBI primers produced the TCR beta libraries. MiXCR, run by TCRdb on the multiplex PCR reads, gives a single entry per CDR3 protein. The table lists around 500,000 distinct CDR3 sequences, 12% of them singletons. The sample was also reused in another study, on T cells in Graves' hyperthyroidism and ophthalmopathy.

This specimen consisted of peripheral blood mononuclear cells (PBMCs), obtained at new diagnosis, from a patient treated with antithyroid drugs. These receptors were taken from a woman aged 25 to 39 with Graves disease.

This clonotype was observed at least ten times. This chain connects TRBV20-1 to TRBJ1-2; no definite D call. Germline CDR1 is DFQATT and CDR2 is SNEGSKA (reference sequence). Trimming removed 2 bases from V and 8 bases from J, with 9 bases in between. This CDR3 comprises 11 residues. The CDR3 DNA reads TGCAGTGCTAGAACAGCGTACGGCTACACCTTC. Its protein product is CSARTAYGYTF.

The table lists this clonotype with many counts. J is TRBJ2-7 and V is TRBV7-2; D gene unclear. This CDR3 is 15 amino acids long. Germline V gives CDR1 SGHTA, CDR2 FQGNSA. Trimming left V 5 bases short and J 5 bases short, with 19 bases between. CDR3 in DNA: TGTGCCAGCAGCATCCGACGCTCCTCTCTCCACGAGCAGTACTTC. Translated: CASSIRRSSLHEQYF. Together with reference TRBV7-2 and TRBJ2-7, the CDR3 gives the full variable domain: GAGVSQSPSNKVTEKGKDVELRCDPISGHTALYWYRQSLGQGLEFLIYFQGNSAPDKSGLPSDRFSAERTGGSVSTLTIQRTQQEDSAVYLCASSIRRSSLHEQYFGPGTRLTVT.

The chain couples TRBV6-8 to TRBJ2-4; possibly TRBD1 for D (6 bases). Deletions cut 7 bases from V and 1 base from J, with 20 bases between. The germline CDR1 and CDR2 sequences are MNHGY and SAAAGT. The CDR3 has 17 residues. The CDR3 sequence is CASILQGPAVAKNIQYF. CDR3 nucleotide sequence: TGTGCCAGCATTCTACAGGGACCGGCGGTGGCCAAAAACATTCAGTACTTC.

Ten or more counts support this clonotype. The gene calls are TRBV11-3 and TRBJ2-5, with D perhaps matching TRBD1 (7 bases). Per the germline V gene, CDR1 is SGHNT and CDR2 is YENEEA. CDR3 length: 15 residues. The V end lost 1 base, the J end lost 1 base, and 10 bases lay between the germline ends. CDR3 sequence reads: CASSLGGDSQETQYF. CDR3 nucleotide sequence: TGTGCCAGCAGCTTAGGCGGGGACAGCCAAGAGACCCAGTACTTC.

With respect to this clonotype: A much larger clone lies one base from this, so it may be a read error. This rearrangement joins TRBV2 to TRBJ2-7; D is unclear. The CDR3 runs 14 residues. Germline CDR1 and CDR2: SNHLY and FYNNEI. Trimming took off 2 bases at V and 2 bases at J, with 10 bases between the two ends. CDR3 sequence: CASSEQSITYEQYF. In DNA form, the CDR3 reads TGTGCCAGCAGTGAACAGAGTATCACCTACGAGCAGTACTTC.

The sample holds many counts of this clonotype. This chain joins TRBV28 and TRBJ2-3; TRBD2 is a possible D gene (6 bases). Germline assignment: CDR1 MDHEN and CDR2 SYDVKM. The V gene lost 2 bases and the J gene lost 3 bases, with 18 bases spanning the gap. The CDR3 sequence is 17 residues long. The CDR3 reads CASSLGGLAGTTDTQYF. Here the CDR3 DNA reads TGTGCCAGCAGTTTAGGGGGTTTGGCGGGAACGACAGATACGCAGTATTTT.

Ten or more counts support this clonotype. V and J are TRBV11-3 and TRBJ2-1; D not resolved. There are 12 residues in the CDR3. Germline CDR1 and CDR2: SGHNT and YENEEA. The V gene lost 5 bases and the J gene lost 11 bases, with 13 bases spanning the gap. CDR3 DNA: TGTGCCAGCAGCCCCCGTTTAGGGCAGCAGTTCTTC. It encodes CASSPRLGQQFF.

On this clonotype itself: A much larger clone sits a single nucleotide away, making a read error possible. V is TRBV6-2 or TRBV6-3 and J is TRBJ2-5; D might be TRBD1 (5 bases). The length of the CDR3 is 17 residues. CDR1 is MNHEY, CDR2 SVGEGT, per germline. The germline V and J ends were trimmed by 5 bases and 3 bases, with 22 bases remaining between them. The CDR3 here is CASSDTPSTGPKETQYF. The CDR3 coding sequence is TGTGCCAGCAGTGATACCCCATCCACAGGACCGAAAGAGACCCAGTACTTC.

The rearrangement joins TRBV9 to TRBJ2-1; 7 bases align to TRBD2. V was clipped by 0 bases and J by 10 bases; unmatched bases: 10. Germline CDR1 reads SGDLS; CDR2 reads YYNGEE. This CDR3 comprises 15 residues. The CDR3 nucleotides are TGTGCCAGCAGCGTAGAGGTGGGAGGGCCCCGGGAGCAGTTCTTC. Its protein product is CASSVEVGGPREQFF.

A note on this clonotype: With only one base between it and a far larger clone, this is likely a read error. The CDR3 reads CASSSPLGGANYGHTF. As DNA, the CDR3 is TGTGCCAGCAGCTCACCGCTCGGGGGCGCTAACTATGGCCACACCTTC. V usage is TRBV11-2 and J usage is TRBJ1-2, with D possibly matching TRBD1 (6 bases). The CDR3 loop spans 16 amino acids. Germline lookup yields CDR1 SGHAT and CDR2 FQNNGV.

The chain is built from TRBV19 and TRBJ1-5, with 9 bases fitting TRBD1. The CDR3 is 16 residues long. Germline trimming cut 5 bases from V and 7 bases from J; bases unmatched to any gene: 12. Germline CDR1 is LNHDA and CDR2 is SQIVND (reference sequence). The CDR3 region is CASSHTGTGTTQPQHF. CDR3 bases: TGTGCCAGTAGTCACACCGGGACAGGGACAACCCAGCCCCAGCATTTT.

This clonotype was seen at least ten times. The chain has TRBV3-1 and TRBJ2-3; D unclear. Trimming left V 2 bases short and J 3 bases short, with 0 bases between. This CDR3 contains 11 residues. Germline-derived CDR1 and CDR2 are LGHDT and YNNKEL (reference sequence). This CDR3 reads CASSQTDTQYF. DNA for the CDR3: TGTGCCAGCAGCCAAACAGATACGCAGTATTTT.

The DNA for the CDR3 is TGCGCCAGCAGCACTGGTTATAGGGGGCCGAATACTGAAGCTTTCTTT. It specifies CASSTGYRGPNTEAFF. This sequence joins TRBV5-1 and TRBJ1-1; 7 bases are a match to TRBD1. Unmatched junction bases numbered 14, after V lost 4 bases and J lost 5 bases. The CDR3 runs 16 residues. The germline CDR1 and CDR2 sequences are SGHRS and YFSETQ.

There are a few counts of this clonotype. For the CDR3, the DNA is TGTGCCAGCAGCTCCCAACCGGGACCCAAACAGTTCTTC. Translation gives CASSSQPGPKQFF. The chain carries TRBV7-3 and TRBJ2-1; D is tentatively TRBD1 or TRBD2 (5 bases each). CDR1 is SGHTA, CDR2 FQGTGA, per germline. The CDR3 contains 13 residues. V was clipped by 4 bases and J by 13 bases, with 17 bases between them.

The rearrangement links TRBV7-9 to TRBJ2-5, with D maybe TRBD1 (5 bases). The CDR3 has 12 residues. Germline V CDR1 and CDR2: SEHNR, FQNEAQ (reference sequence). The V and J ends lost 8 bases and 9 bases respectively, with 16 bases between them. The CDR3 nucleotides read TGTGCCAGCCGGGCCTACGAAGGGGCCCAGTACTTC. It is translated as CASRAYEGAQYF.

This chain links TRBV19 with TRBJ1-5; 7 bases fit TRBD1. V was pared by 4 bases and J by 5 bases, with 5 bases of the junction left unmatched. Germline CDR1 and CDR2: LNHDA and SQIVND (reference sequence). The CDR3 sequence is 14 residues long. CDR3 in DNA: TGTGCCAGTAGTACCTCGACAGGGTATCAGCCCCAGCATTTT. The encoded protein is CASSTSTGYQPQHF.

The chain's CDR3 is CASSSPTWAGGGETQYF. The DNA for the CDR3 is TGTGCCAGCAGCTCCCCGACCTGGGCGGGAGGTGGGGAGACCCAGTACTTC. This sequence joins TRBV7-2 and TRBJ2-1, with 8 nucleotides matching TRBD2. TRBJ2-5 explains the end of the DNA better; the J call may be wrong. The germline gives CDR1 SGHTA, CDR2 FQGNSA. The CDR3 is 17 amino acids.

CDR3 amino acids: CASSRNRYSGNTIYF. The CDR3 DNA follows: TGTGCCAGCAGCCGTAACAGATACTCTGGAAACACCATATATTTT. This chain uses TRBV3-1 with TRBJ1-3; D is uncertain. This CDR3 comprises 15 residues. The V gene lost 4 bases and the J gene lost 0 bases, with 10 bases spanning the gap. CDR1 and CDR2 (germline): LGHDT, YNNKEL (reference sequence).

There are many counts of this clonotype. This sequence joins TRBV14 and TRBJ2-2; a weak D match, TRBD1 (6 bases). This CDR3 comprises 16 residues. Trimming pared 2 bases from V and 3 bases from J, leaving 13 bases between. Germline V gene sequence: CDR1 SGHDN, CDR2 FVKESK. This CDR3 is CASSQSIAGDTGELFF. Here the CDR3 DNA reads TGTGCCAGCAGCCAAAGTATCGCAGGGGACACCGGGGAGCTGTTTTTT.

This clonotype was recorded at least ten times. The CDR3 DNA follows: TGTGCCAGCACTCGGGACATCGCGAACACCGGGGAGCTGTTTTTT. Encoded protein: CASTRDIANTGELFF. This sequence joins TRBV2 and TRBJ2-2; TRBD1 might be the D (6 bases). The CDR3 runs to 15 residues. The germline V gene has CDR1 SNHLY and CDR2 FYNNEI. V gave up 7 bases and J gave up 0 bases, with 12 bases separating them.